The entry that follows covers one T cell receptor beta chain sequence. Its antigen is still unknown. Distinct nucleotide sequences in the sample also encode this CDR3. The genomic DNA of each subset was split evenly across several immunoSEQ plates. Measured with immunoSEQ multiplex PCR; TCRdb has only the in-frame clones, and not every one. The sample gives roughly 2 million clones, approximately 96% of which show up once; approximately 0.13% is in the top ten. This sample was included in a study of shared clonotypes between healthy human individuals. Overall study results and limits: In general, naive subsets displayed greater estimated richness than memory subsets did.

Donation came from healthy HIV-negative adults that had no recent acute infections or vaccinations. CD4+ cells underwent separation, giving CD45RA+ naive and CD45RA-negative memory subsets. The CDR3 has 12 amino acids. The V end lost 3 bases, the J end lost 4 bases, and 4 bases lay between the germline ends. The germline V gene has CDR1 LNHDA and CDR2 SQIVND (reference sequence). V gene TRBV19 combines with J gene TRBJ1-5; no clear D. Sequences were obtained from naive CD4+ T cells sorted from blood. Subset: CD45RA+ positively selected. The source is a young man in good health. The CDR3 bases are TGTGCCAGTAGTATCGGTAATCAGCCCCAGCATTTT. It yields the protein CASSIGNQPQHF.